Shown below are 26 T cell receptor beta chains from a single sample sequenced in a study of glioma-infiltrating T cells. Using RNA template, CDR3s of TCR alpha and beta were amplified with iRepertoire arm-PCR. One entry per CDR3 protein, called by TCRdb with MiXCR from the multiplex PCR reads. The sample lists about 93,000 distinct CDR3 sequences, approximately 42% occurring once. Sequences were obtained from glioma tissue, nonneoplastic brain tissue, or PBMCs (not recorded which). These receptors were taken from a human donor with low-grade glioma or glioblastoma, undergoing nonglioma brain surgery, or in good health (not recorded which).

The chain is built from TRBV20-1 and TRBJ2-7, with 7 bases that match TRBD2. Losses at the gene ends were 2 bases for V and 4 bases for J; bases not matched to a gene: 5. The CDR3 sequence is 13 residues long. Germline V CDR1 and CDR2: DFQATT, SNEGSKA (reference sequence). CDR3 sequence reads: CSARMMGGYEQYF. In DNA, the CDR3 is TGCAGTGCTAGAATGATGGGGGGGTACGAGCAGTACTTC.

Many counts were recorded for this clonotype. CDR3: CASSPERQGVRGTEAFF. CDR3 nucleotides: TGTGCCAGCAGCCCAGAGAGACAGGGCGTAAGGGGAACTGAAGCTTTCTTT. J is TRBJ1-1 and V is TRBV4-2; 7 nucleotides align to TRBD1. V lost 4 bases and J lost 5; bases outside the gene matches: 16. Germline assignment: CDR1 LGHNA and CDR2 YNFKEQ. The CDR3 covers 17 residues.

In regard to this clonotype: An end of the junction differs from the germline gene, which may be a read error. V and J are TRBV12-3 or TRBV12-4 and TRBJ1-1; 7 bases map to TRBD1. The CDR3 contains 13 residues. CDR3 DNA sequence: TGTGCCAGCACGCAGACAGGGAACGCTGAACCTTTCTTT. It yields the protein CASTQTGNAEPFF.

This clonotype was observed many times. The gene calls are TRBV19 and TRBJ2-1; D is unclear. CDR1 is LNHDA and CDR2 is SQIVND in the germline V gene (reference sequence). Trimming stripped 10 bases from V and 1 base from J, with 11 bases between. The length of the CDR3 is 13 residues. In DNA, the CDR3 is TGTGCCACTCGAGGAAGGTCCTACAATGAGCAGTTCTTC. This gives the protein CATRGRSYNEQFF.

CDR3 in DNA: TGTGCCAGCAGCGAGGGGACAGTGACGCCCCAGCATTTT. Encoded protein: CASSEGTVTPQHF. The rearrangement uses TRBV9 and TRBJ1-5; 7 bases are shared with TRBD1. The germline V gene encodes CDR1 SGDLS and CDR2 YYNGEE. CDR3 size: 13 residues. After removal of 3 bases from V and 9 bases from J, the junction contained 6 bases not matched to a gene.

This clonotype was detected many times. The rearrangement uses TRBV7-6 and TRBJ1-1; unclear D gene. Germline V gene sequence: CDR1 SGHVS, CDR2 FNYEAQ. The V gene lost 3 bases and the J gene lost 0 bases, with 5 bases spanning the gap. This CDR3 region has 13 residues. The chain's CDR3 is CASSFQVNTEAFF. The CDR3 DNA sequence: TGTGCCAGCAGCTTCCAGGTGAACACTGAAGCTTTCTTT.

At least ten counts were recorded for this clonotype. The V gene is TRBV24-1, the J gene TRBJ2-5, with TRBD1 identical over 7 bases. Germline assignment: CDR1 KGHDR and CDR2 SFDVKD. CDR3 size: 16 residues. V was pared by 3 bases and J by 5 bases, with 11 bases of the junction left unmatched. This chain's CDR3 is CATSDPTGPERETQYF. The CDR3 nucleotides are TGTGCCACCAGTGATCCGACAGGGCCGGAGAGGGAGACCCAGTACTTC.

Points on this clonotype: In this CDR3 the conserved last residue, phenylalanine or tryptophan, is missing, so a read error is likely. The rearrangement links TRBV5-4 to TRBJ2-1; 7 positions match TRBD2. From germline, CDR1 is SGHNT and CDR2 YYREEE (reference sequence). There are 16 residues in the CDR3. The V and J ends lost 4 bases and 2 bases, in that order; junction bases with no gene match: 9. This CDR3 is CASSSRSGPTYNEQFL. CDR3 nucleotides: TGTGCCAGCAGCAGTCGTAGCGGGCCGACCTACAATGAGCAGTTCCTC.

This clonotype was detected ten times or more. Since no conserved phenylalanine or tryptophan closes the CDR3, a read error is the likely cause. The CDR3 spells CASSQDLGGNEQYL. The CDR3 coding sequence is TGTGCCAGCAGCCAAGATCTTGGGGGAAACGAGCAGTACCTC. The rearrangement links TRBV3-1 to TRBJ2-7; tentatively, D is TRBD1 or TRBD2 (5 bases each). Trimming took 0 bases from V and 5 from J, leaving 11 bases between them. CDR3 size: 14 residues. Germline CDR1 LGHDT, CDR2 YNNKEL (reference sequence).

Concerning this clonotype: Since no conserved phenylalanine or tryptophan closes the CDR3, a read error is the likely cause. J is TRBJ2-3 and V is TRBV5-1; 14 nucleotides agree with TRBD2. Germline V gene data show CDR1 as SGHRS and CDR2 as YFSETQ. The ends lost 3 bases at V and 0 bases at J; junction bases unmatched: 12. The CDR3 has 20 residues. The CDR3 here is CASSWPPGLAGATSTDTQYY. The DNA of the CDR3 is TGCGCCAGCAGCTGGCCACCGGGACTAGCGGGGGCTACGAGCACAGATACGCAGTATTAT.

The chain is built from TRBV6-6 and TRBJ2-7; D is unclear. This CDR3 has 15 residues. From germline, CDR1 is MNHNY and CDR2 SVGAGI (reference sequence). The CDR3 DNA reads TGTGTTAGCAGTTACTCGAGAGGTTTGACCTACGAGCAGTACTTC. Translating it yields CVSSYSRGLTYEQYF.

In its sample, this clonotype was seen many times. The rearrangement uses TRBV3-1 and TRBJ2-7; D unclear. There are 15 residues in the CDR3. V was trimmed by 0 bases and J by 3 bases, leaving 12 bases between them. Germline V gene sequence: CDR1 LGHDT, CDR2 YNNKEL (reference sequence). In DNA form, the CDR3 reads TGTGCCAGCAGCCAAGAGAGCCCGGGCCTCTACGAGCAGTACTTC. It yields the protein CASSQESPGLYEQYF.

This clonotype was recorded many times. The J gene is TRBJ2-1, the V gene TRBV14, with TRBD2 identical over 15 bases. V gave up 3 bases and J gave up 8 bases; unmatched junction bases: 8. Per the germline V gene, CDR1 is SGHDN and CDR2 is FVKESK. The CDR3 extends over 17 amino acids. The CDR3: CASSHPGLAGGLDEQFF. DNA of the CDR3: TGTGCCAGCAGCCACCCTGGACTAGCGGGAGGGTTGGATGAGCAGTTCTTC.

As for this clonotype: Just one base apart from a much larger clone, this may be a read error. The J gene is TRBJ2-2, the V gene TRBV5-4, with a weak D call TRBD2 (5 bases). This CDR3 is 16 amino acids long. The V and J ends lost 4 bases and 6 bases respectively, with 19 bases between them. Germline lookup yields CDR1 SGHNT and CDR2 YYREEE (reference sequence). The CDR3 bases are TGTGCCAGCAGCCCGCACCGGGAAAGGGTATCCGGGGAGCTGTTTTTT. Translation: CASSPHRERVSGELFF. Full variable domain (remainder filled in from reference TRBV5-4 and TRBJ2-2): ETGVTQSPTHLIKTRGQQVTLRCSSQSGHNTVSWYQQALGQGPQFIFQYYREEENGRGNFPPRFSGLQFPNYSSELNVNALELDDSALYLCASSPHRERVSGELFFGEGSRLTVL.

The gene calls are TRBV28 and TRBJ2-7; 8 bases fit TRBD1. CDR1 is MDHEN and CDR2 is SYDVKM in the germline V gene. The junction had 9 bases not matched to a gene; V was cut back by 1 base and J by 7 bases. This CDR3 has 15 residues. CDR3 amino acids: CASSLLGTGANEQYF. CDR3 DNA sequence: TGTGCCAGCAGTTTATTAGGGACAGGAGCCAATGAGCAGTACTTC.

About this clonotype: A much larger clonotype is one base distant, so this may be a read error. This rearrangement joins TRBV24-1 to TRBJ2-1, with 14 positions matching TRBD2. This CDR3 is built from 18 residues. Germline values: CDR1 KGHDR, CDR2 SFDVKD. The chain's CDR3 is CATSTSWPGLAGEDEQSF. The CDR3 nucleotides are TGTGCCACCAGTACCTCGTGGCCGGGACTAGCGGGAGAGGATGAGCAGTCCTTC.

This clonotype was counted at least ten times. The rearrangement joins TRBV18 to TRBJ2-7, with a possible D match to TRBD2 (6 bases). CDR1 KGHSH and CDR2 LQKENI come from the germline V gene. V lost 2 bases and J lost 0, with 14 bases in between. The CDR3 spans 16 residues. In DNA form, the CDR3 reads TGTGCCAGCTCACCAAGCGGGCAAAAGAGCTCCTACGAGCAGTACTTC. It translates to CASSPSGQKSSYEQYF.

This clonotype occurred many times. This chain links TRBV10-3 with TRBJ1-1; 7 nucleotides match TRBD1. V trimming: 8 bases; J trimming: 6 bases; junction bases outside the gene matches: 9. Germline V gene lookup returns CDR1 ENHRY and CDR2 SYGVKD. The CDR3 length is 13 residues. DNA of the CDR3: TGTGCCATCGGAGACAGGGTTAGGCCTGAAGCTTTCTTT. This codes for CAIGDRVRPEAFF.

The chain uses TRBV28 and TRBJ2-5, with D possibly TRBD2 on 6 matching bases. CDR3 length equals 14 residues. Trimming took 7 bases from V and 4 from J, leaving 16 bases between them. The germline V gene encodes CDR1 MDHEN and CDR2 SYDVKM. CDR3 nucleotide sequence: TGTGCCAGCACCGCCGGGGGAGGAGGAGAGACCCAGTACTTC. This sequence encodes CASTAGGGGETQYF.

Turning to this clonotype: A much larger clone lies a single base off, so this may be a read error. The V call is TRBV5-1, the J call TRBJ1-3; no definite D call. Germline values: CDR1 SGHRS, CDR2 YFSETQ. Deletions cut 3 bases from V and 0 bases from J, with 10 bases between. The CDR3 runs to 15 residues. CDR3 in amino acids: CASSSDCSSGNTIYF. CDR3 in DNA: TGCGCCAGCAGCTCGGACTGTAGCTCTGGAAACACCATATATTTT.

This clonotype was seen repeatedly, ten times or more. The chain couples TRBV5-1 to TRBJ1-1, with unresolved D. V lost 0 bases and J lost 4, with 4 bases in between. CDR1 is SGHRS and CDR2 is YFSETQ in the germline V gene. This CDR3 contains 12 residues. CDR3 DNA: TGCGCCAGCAGCTTGGAAGGCACTGAAGCTTTCTTT. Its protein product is CASSLEGTEAFF.

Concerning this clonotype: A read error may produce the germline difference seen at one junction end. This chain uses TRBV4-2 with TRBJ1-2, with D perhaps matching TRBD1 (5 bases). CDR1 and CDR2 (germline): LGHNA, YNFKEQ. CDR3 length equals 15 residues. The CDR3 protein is CASSQGERGNYGNTF. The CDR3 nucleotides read TGTGCCAGCAGCCAAGGGGAAAGGGGTAACTATGGCAACACCTTC.

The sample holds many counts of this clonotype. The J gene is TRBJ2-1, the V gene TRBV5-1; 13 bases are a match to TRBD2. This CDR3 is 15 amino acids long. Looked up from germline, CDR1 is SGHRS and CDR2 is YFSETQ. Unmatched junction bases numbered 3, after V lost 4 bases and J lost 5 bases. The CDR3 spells CASSHGTSGNNEQFF. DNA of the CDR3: TGCGCCAGCAGCCACGGGACTAGCGGGAACAATGAGCAGTTCTTC.

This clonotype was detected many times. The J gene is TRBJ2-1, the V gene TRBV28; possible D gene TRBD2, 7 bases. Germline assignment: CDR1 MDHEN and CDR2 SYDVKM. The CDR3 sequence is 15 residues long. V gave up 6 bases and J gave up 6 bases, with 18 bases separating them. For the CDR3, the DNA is TGTGCCAGCAGGACCCCGGGTGGGGGGGCCAATGAGCAGTTCTTC. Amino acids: CASRTPGGGANEQFF.

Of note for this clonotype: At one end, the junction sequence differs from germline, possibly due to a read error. CDR3 sequence (DNA): TGCACCAGTAGCCAAGTTGATTTGGGGGTGGCGCGCGAGCAGTACTTC. Translation gives CTSSQVDLGVAREQYF. The V gene is TRBV4-1, the J gene TRBJ2-7, with D perhaps being TRBD1 or TRBD2 (5 bases each). CDR1 is MGHRA and CDR2 is YSYEKL in the germline V gene. CDR3 length equals 16 residues.

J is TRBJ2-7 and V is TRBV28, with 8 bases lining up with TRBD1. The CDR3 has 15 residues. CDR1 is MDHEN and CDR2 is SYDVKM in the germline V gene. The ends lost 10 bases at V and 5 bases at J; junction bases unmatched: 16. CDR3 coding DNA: TGTGCCACCGCCAGCAGGGCAGGACAGGGCCACGAGCAGTACTTC. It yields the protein CATASRAGQGHEQYF.